These 12 T cell receptor beta chains share one sample of origin, sequenced in a study of cytomegalovirus exposure and HLA in healthy donors. 60 Vbeta and 13 Jbeta primers were used in PCR. This table comes from immunoSEQ multiplex PCR, and its TCRdb copy is limited to in-frame clones, with some not included. In all, the sample yields roughly 79,000 clones. The sequenced material came from PBMCs. The receptors stem from a man younger than 45 in good health and CMV-seronegative.

The chain couples TRBV7-8 to TRBJ1-2; 7 bases align to TRBD1. V was clipped by 8 bases and J by 8 bases; unmatched bases: 8. In germline, CDR1 is SGHVS, CDR2 FQNEAQ. The CDR3 contains 12 residues. CDR3 residues: CASGRGRGGYTF. As DNA, the CDR3 is TGTGCCAGCGGCAGGGGGAGAGGCGGCTACACCTTC.

The chain carries TRBV18 and TRBJ2-2; 7 nucleotides agree with TRBD1. Germline assignment: CDR1 KGHSH and CDR2 LQKENI. V was pared by 4 bases and J by 3 bases, with 11 bases of the junction left unmatched. The CDR3 is 17 residues long. The CDR3 sequence: CASSRLPRGKDTGELFF. The CDR3 nucleotides are TGTGCCAGCTCACGCCTCCCCAGGGGGAAAGACACCGGGGAGCTGTTTTTT.

This chain uses TRBV4-1 with TRBJ2-7; TRBD2 is a possible D gene (5 bases). V was cut by 0 bases and J by 3 bases, with 15 bases left in between. This CDR3 has 16 residues. Germline V gives CDR1 MGHRA, CDR2 YSYEKL. The CDR3 sequence: CASSQEGIRGDYEQYF. Written as DNA, the CDR3 is TGCGCCAGCAGCCAAGAGGGTATCCGGGGTGACTACGAGCAGTACTTC.

The chain employs TRBV4-3 and TRBJ2-3; 7 bases line up with TRBD2. The germline V gene has CDR1 LGHNA and CDR2 YSLEER. There are 16 residues in the CDR3. Trimming cost V 0 bases and J 0 bases; bases outside gene matches: 3. The CDR3 reads CASSQDWGGSTDTQYF. The CDR3 DNA is TGCGCCAGCAGCCAAGATTGGGGGGGGAGCACAGATACGCAGTATTTT.

Here the CDR3 DNA reads TGTGCCAGCAGCTTATTCAGGGGCGTAGATGAAAAACTGTTTTTT. The encoded protein is CASSLFRGVDEKLFF. The chain uses TRBV7-9 and TRBJ1-4, with a tentative D call TRBD1 (6 bases). CDR1 and CDR2 (germline): SEHNR, FQNEAQ (reference sequence). V shed 2 bases and J shed 6 bases, with 13 bases lying between them. The CDR3 is 15 residues long. Looking up the rest from reference TRBV7-9 and TRBJ1-4 gives the full variable domain: DTGVSQNPRHKITKRGQNVTFRCDPISEHNRLYWYRQTLGQGPEFLTYFQNEAQLEKSRLLSDRFSAERPKGSFSTLEIQRTEQGDSAMYLCASSLFRGVDEKLFFGSGTQLSVL.

The chain employs TRBV6-5 and TRBJ2-1; maybe TRBD2 (5 bases). The CDR3 loop spans 16 amino acids. Germline V gives CDR1 MNHEY, CDR2 SVGAGI. V was shortened by 0 bases and J by 6 bases, with 15 bases between the two germline ends. The CDR3 is CASSYSGERWSNEQFF. In nucleotides, the CDR3 is TGTGCCAGCAGTTACTCAGGAGAGCGGTGGAGCAATGAGCAGTTCTTC.

The genes are TRBV6-1 and TRBJ1-2; D is unclear. Trimming left V 7 bases short and J 2 bases short, with 11 bases between. CDR3 length equals 13 residues. Germline CDR1 and CDR2: MNHNS and SASEGT. As DNA, the CDR3 is TGTGCCAGCACACGACACGGCAACTATGGCTACACCTTC. It specifies CASTRHGNYGYTF.

This chain joins TRBV29-1 and TRBJ1-1; D not resolved. The germline V gene has CDR1 SQVTM and CDR2 ANQGSEA. V was pared by 7 bases and J by 6 bases, with 15 bases between. This CDR3 comprises 12 residues. CDR3 bases: TGCAGCGCTGGGGAGGGTCTCGCTGAAGCTTTCTTT. It codes for CSAGEGLAEAFF.

The V call is TRBV5-4, the J call TRBJ2-3; TRBD2 matches at 7 bases. Germline V gene lookup returns CDR1 SGHNT and CDR2 YYREEE (reference sequence). V lost 4 bases to trimming and J lost 1 base; unmatched junction nucleotides: 9. CDR3 length: 16 amino acids. CDR3 residues: CASSQRLAARTDTQYF. Here the CDR3 DNA reads TGTGCCAGCAGCCAGCGACTAGCTGCCCGCACAGATACGCAGTATTTT.

The chain recombines TRBV15 with TRBJ2-5; the D gene is possibly TRBD2 (5 bases). Germline CDR1 is LNHNV and CDR2 is YYDKDF (reference sequence). V gave up 1 base and J gave up 5 bases, with 8 bases separating them. This CDR3 comprises 13 residues. CDR3 sequence (DNA): TGTGCCACCAGCAGAGCACGAGGGGAGACCCAGTACTTC. Its protein product is CATSRARGETQYF.

This chain's CDR3 is CASSRDRSPHEQYF. The CDR3 DNA is TGCGCCAGCAGTAGGGACAGGTCTCCACACGAGCAGTACTTC. This chain uses TRBV5-1 with TRBJ2-7; 8 bases fit TRBD1. Trimming cost V 5 bases and J 5 bases; bases outside gene matches: 9. This CDR3 comprises 14 residues. In germline, CDR1 is SGHRS, CDR2 YFSETQ. Full variable domain (missing parts from reference TRBV5-1 and TRBJ2-7): KAGVTQTPRYLIKTRGQQVTLSCSPISGHRSVSWYQQTPGQGLQFLFEYFSETQRNKGNFPGRFSGRQFSNSRSEMNVSTLELGDSALYLCASSRDRSPHEQYFGPGTRLTVT.

The chain is built from TRBV4-2 and TRBJ1-4; D perhaps matches TRBD1 (5 bases). The CDR3 has 16 amino acids. Per germline, CDR1 LGHNA and CDR2 YNFKEQ. The V and J ends lost 2 bases and 7 bases respectively, with 17 bases between them. CDR3 loop: CASSQMGRREGEKLFF. CDR3 in DNA: TGTGCCAGCAGCCAAATGGGCCGCAGGGAGGGTGAAAAACTGTTTTTT.